The clone carrying this T cell receptor (beta chain) showed up just a few times. The antigen is not known. Sorting of CD4+ naive, central memory, regulatory and stem cell-like memory cells was performed via CD45RO/CCR7/CD25/CD127/CD95/CD27. The source of the sample is a study of beta chain features in type 1 diabetes. Whole-study findings and limits: For patients and controls alike, PCR might favor shorter templates to the same degree. When Type 1 diabetes patients were examined, their TCRB CDR3s proved moderately but significantly shorter in all four CD4+ subsets. Small HLA sub-analyses could not settle whether HLA shapes TCRB rearrangement. VDJ junctions sequenced from type 1 diabetes patients showed fewer insertions and more deletions.

V was clipped by 2 bases and J by 8 bases; unmatched bases: 8. The germline CDR1 and CDR2 sequences are SNHLY and FYNNEI. This CDR3 has 14 residues. Reverse transcription of all isolated RNA meant that expressed TCRB transcripts were sequenced. Sequencing was performed with immunoSEQ multiplex PCR; in TCRdb, only in-frame clones are kept and a portion is missing. This table has roughly 160,000 clones, roughly 8% appearing once. The sequence derives from a woman between 18 and 30 years old with type 1 diabetes. Source material: central memory CD4+ T cells from blood. This chain connects TRBV2 to TRBJ1-2, with 7 bases identical to TRBD1. The CDR3 sequence is CASSENRGVGGYTF. The CDR3 nucleotides read TGTGCCAGCAGTGAAAACAGGGGAGTGGGCGGCTACACCTTC.